This T cell receptor beta chain originates from a study of blood T cell repertoires in COVID-19 (dated by TCRdb to the early 2020s). Broadly, across the study: Samples from collaborators originated in the United States, Italy and Spain and spanned both the acute and convalescent phases of COVID-19. The prospective study material was composed of cDNA or gDNA derived from T cells, B-cell-depleted T cells, or PBMCs. The dataset comprised deeply sampled blood TCRbeta repertoires from subjects exposed to, actively infected with, or recovered from COVID-19. The repertoires were released in a freely available public database intended as a resource for research on the immune response to SARS-CoV-2. Samples were obtained from the ongoing ImmuneRACE study (first 160 participants) and from 1,254 subjects provided by 6 global collaborators. Sample metadata almost always included a de-identified subject ID, COVID-19 status, age in years and sex. Where available, HLA class I and class II types were taken from metadata supplied by the sample provider and were not determined by assay-based typing. What the authors observed across the whole study: The amount of clinical and demographic metadata varied by source and participant and was provided uncurated.

A note on this clone: No antigen is known for it. Base qualities are not at hand, and no much larger clone is one base apart.

Participants in the prospective study were enrolled through a virtual design, were aged roughly 18 to 100 years, and lived in roughly 26 United States geographic areas. To assign participants to cohorts, the prospective study relied on clinical history that participants themselves reported in a screening survey and a study questionnaire. Recovered participants in ImmuneRACE Cohort 3 were defined as having two consecutive negative NP/OP PCR tests, clearance from a healthcare professional, or resolution of symptoms. In the prospective study, mobile phlebotomists collected whole blood, serum and a nasopharyngeal or oropharyngeal swab from each participant. Additional blood draws and questionnaires over an approximately two-month period could optionally be provided by prospective study participants. Blood samples from the prospective study were shipped frozen or at room temperature prior to DNA extraction.

The CDR3 contains 15 residues, cysteine and phenylalanine counted. Just CDR3 DNA is preserved here, 45 bases in frame from base 1. The germline V gene encodes CDR1 MDHEN and CDR2 SYDVKM. Between the V and J ends, shortened by 2 bases and 1 base respectively, the junction contains 10 bases. The immunoSEQ Assay, a bias-controlled multiplex PCR, was used to amplify TCRbeta CDR3 regions from genomic DNA. As for how the authors treated the data: The number of nucleated cells in each sample was estimated by amplification of reference gene primers within the assay. To quantify the absolute abundance of each unique TCRbeta CDR3 rearrangement, sequence reads were collapsed and filtered. Productive Simpson clonality was computed per sample as the square root of Simpson's diversity index over productive rearrangements. Entries here come from immuneACCESS through TCRdb and include only in-frame sequences with V and J called. Some clones fail to appear in such tables; in the studies checked, an unresolved V gene covers under half of the shortfall, and the cause of the remainder is unknown. V, J and clone size derive from that table, while D and trimming were established from the DNA sequence. The sample data list 250,000 to 300,000 clones, and around 90% of these were observed just once. 1.1% of the sample goes to the ten largest clones.

The sequence was collected from a woman between 25 and 40 years old who had recovered from COVID-19. Recombination joined TRBV28 with TRBJ2-3; a weak D assignment points to TRBD1 (8 bases agree). Sequenced: PBMCs or T cells enriched from blood (not recorded which). The CDR3 sequence is CASSLTGGGTDTQYF. The sequence in DNA is TGTGCCAGCAGTTTAACAGGGGGGGGCACAGATACGCAGTATTTT.